Below, 9 T cell receptor beta chains from the same sample are listed, as sequenced in a study of T-cell reconstitution after alpha-beta-depleted transplantation in children. Unique molecular identifiers tagged the TCRbeta library. In TCRdb, the PCR reads were re-called with MiXCR into one record per CDR3 protein. The sample lists hundreds of thousands of distinct CDR3 sequences, over 10% occurring once. The sample here was PBMCs, mostly from graft donor cells, taken 360 days after TCRalphabeta/CD19-depleted stem cell transplant. The receptors were sampled from a male patient between 10 and 17 years old who had a stem cell transplant for acute myeloid leukemia, so the T cells may come from the graft donor.

The chain has TRBV7-6 and TRBJ2-7; TRBD2 aligns across 12 bases. V dropped 0 bases and J dropped 3; count of bases not matched to a gene: 3. The CDR3 consists of 16 residues. The germline V gene has CDR1 SGHVS and CDR2 FNYEAQ. CDR3 sequence (DNA): TGTGCCAGCAGCTTAGCCCTACTAGCGGGGGGCTACGAGCAGTACTTC. Its protein is CASSLALLAGGYEQYF.

This clonotype showed up many times. The chain combines TRBV20-1 with TRBJ2-3; 7 bases are a match to TRBD2. Germline-derived CDR1 and CDR2 are DFQATT and SNEGSKA (reference sequence). V gave up 8 bases and J gave up 6 bases; unmatched junction bases: 8. This CDR3 has 12 amino acids. CDR3 sequence: CSLGGSWDTQYF. CDR3 sequence (DNA): TGCAGTTTGGGGGGGAGCTGGGATACGCAGTATTTT.

The J gene is TRBJ2-1, the V gene TRBV6-5; no definite D call. Germline V gene sequence: CDR1 MNHEY, CDR2 SVGAGI. The CDR3 sequence is 15 residues long. Trimming left V 0 bases short and J 7 bases short, with 13 bases between. The CDR3 nucleotides read TGTGCCAGCAGTTACTCGAGGCTGGGGTTAAATGAGCAGTTCTTC. Its translation: CASSYSRLGLNEQFF.

The table lists this clonotype with a few counts. The rearrangement joins TRBV24-1 to TRBJ1-5; 8 nucleotides align to TRBD1. Germline V CDR1 and CDR2: KGHDR, SFDVKD. The CDR3 contains 15 residues. V shed 3 bases and J 6 bases; nucleotides not matched to a gene: 6. The CDR3 here is CATSDPTGGIQPQHF. In DNA form, the CDR3 reads TGTGCCACCAGTGATCCTACAGGGGGGATTCAGCCCCAGCATTTT.

This clonotype was detected a few times. V usage is TRBV28 and J usage is TRBJ2-7; unclear D gene. CDR1 MDHEN and CDR2 SYDVKM come from the germline V gene. The CDR3 is made up of 12 amino acids. The V end lost 4 bases, the J end lost 7 bases, and 11 bases lay between the germline ends. Written as DNA, the CDR3 is TGTGCCAGCAGTTCACATTGGGTGGAGCAGTACTTC. It translates to CASSSHWVEQYF.

This clonotype was observed many times. The J gene is TRBJ2-7, the V gene TRBV29-1, with 9 bases identical to TRBD1. Germline V gene sequence: CDR1 SQVTM, CDR2 ANQGSEA. This CDR3 has 12 residues. V was clipped by 6 bases and J by 3 bases; unmatched bases: 3. CDR3 nucleotides: TGCAGCGTCAAGACAGGGGGCTACGAGCAGTACTTC. Its protein is CSVKTGGYEQYF.

This clonotype was seen a handful of times. The chain has TRBV11-1 and TRBJ2-3, with 7 bases that match TRBD1. CDR1 SGHAT and CDR2 FQDESV come from the germline V gene (reference sequence). The CDR3 contains 15 residues. V dropped 5 bases and J dropped 2; count of bases not matched to a gene: 7. CDR3 in amino acids: CASSQPGQPTDTQYF. The CDR3 DNA follows: TGTGCCAGCAGCCAACCGGGACAGCCCACAGATACGCAGTATTTT.

The gene calls are TRBV6-2 or TRBV6-3 and TRBJ2-2; the D gene is possibly TRBD2 (6 bases). This CDR3 spans 17 amino acids. Germline values: CDR1 MNHEY, CDR2 SVGEGT. V was clipped by 0 bases and J by 0 bases, with 11 bases between them. The CDR3 bases are TGTGCCAGCAGTTACTCTTGGGCGGGAACGAACACCGGGGAGCTGTTTTTT. Translation: CASSYSWAGTNTGELFF.

This clonotype was found many times. One junction end disagrees with the germline gene, perhaps due to a read error. The J gene is TRBJ2-1, the V gene TRBV28, with TRBD2 matching 8 bases. Germline CDR1 MDHEN, CDR2 SYDVKM. This CDR3 comprises 13 residues. CDR3 DNA sequence: TGTGCCAGCAGCCCATCCACCCGGACTAGCATCACCTTC. Its translation is CASSPSTRTSITF.